The 12 T cell receptor beta chains reported below all come from one sample, sequenced in a study of CD4+ T cells in melanoma. Clones were read by immunoSEQ multiplex PCR, and TCRdb kept only the in-frame ones, dropping some. The sample includes about 120,000 clones, around 92% of them seen just once. Sequenced material: peripheral blood. These receptor sequences come from a human donor with melanoma.

This sequence joins TRBV29-1 and TRBJ2-5, with a weak D call TRBD2 (5 bases). V lost 4 bases and J lost 4, with 13 bases in between. The CDR3 spans 13 residues. Germline loops: CDR1 SQVTM, CDR2 ANQGSEA. CDR3 coding DNA: TGCAGCGTTGTGGGGAGTGCAGGAGAGACCCAGTACTTC. Residues: CSVVGSAGETQYF.

This chain links TRBV5-6 with TRBJ2-3, with 7 bases identical to TRBD2. In germline, CDR1 is SGHDT, CDR2 YYEEEE. The trim removed 2 bases at V and 7 bases at J, leaving 13 bases unmatched. This CDR3 contains 16 residues. The CDR3 nucleotides read TGTGCCAGCAGCTTCCCGGAGGGGACTACACAAAATACGCAGTATTTT. It translates to CASSFPEGTTQNTQYF. The full variable domain, its missing parts supplied by reference TRBV5-6 and TRBJ2-3, is DAGVTQSPTHLIKTRGQQVTLRCSPKSGHDTVSWYQQALGQGPQFIFQYYEEEERQRGNFPDRFSGHQFPNYSSELNVNALLLGDSALYLCASSFPEGTTQNTQYFGPGTRLTVL.

The chain employs TRBV27 and TRBJ2-1, with TRBD2 identical over 12 bases. The CDR3 is 16 residues long. Germline values: CDR1 MNHEY, CDR2 SMNVEV (reference sequence). Trimming removed 5 bases from V and 4 bases from J; junction bases left unmatched: 6. The DNA for the CDR3 is TGTGCCAGCAGTACAGCACTAGCGGGAGGTTACAATGAGCAGTTCTTC. Translation gives CASSTALAGGYNEQFF.

The CDR3 here is CASSQGSTDTQYF. The CDR3 DNA reads TGCGCCAGCAGCCAAGGGAGCACAGATACGCAGTATTTT. The V and J genes are TRBV4-3 and TRBJ2-3; the D is unclear. The CDR3 is made up of 13 amino acids. Trimming took off 1 base at V and 0 bases at J, with 2 bases between the two ends. Germline V gene sequence: CDR1 LGHNA, CDR2 YSLEER.

This chain uses TRBV6-7 with TRBJ2-5; 8 positions match TRBD2. TRBV6-7 is an ORF for which the function is uncertain. The CDR3 contains 15 residues. Germline trimming cut 5 bases from V and 2 bases from J; bases unmatched to any gene: 7. The CDR3 loop reads CASSPSGSGQETQYF. In DNA, the CDR3 is TGTGCCAGCAGTCCCAGCGGGAGCGGGCAAGAGACCCAGTACTTC.

The chain is built from TRBV11-1 and TRBJ1-1, with a tentative D call TRBD1 (6 bases). With 0 bases removed from V and 9 bases from J, the gap between germline ends came to 11 bases. This CDR3 has 13 residues. CDR1 is SGHAT and CDR2 is FQDESV in the germline V gene (reference sequence). The CDR3 loop is CASSLATGSKAFF. Written as DNA, the CDR3 is TGTGCCAGCAGCTTAGCGACAGGTTCCAAAGCTTTCTTT.

The CDR3 is CASSRPTNEQFF. CDR3 coding DNA: TGTGCCAGCAGTAGACCCACCAATGAGCAGTTCTTC. This chain links TRBV2 with TRBJ2-1; no clear D gene. The germline V and J ends were trimmed by 5 bases and 6 bases, with 8 bases remaining between them. CDR3 size: 12 residues. From germline, CDR1 is SNHLY and CDR2 FYNNEI.

As concerns this clone: Other DNA sequences from this sample encode an identical CDR3 as well. CDR3 amino acids: CASSQDSGQGAYEQYF. CDR3 in DNA: TGCGCCAGCAGCCAAGATTCAGGACAGGGGGCCTACGAGCAGTACTTC. The chain joins TRBV4-3 to TRBJ2-7; 10 nucleotides line up with TRBD1. CDR1 and CDR2 from the germline V gene are LGHNA and YSLEER. This CDR3 is built from 16 residues. V lost 0 bases, J lost 2 bases, and 4 bases stayed unmatched.

The chain uses TRBV4-3 and TRBJ2-7, with D unclear. Germline V gene sequence: CDR1 LGHNA, CDR2 YSLEER. The CDR3 is 15 amino acids. Trimming left V 4 bases short and J 0 bases short, with 13 bases between. DNA for the CDR3: TGCGCCAGCAGCCTCACCAGGACGGGCTCCTACGAGCAGTACTTC. This encodes CASSLTRTGSYEQYF.

The chain has TRBV7-2 and TRBJ2-5; 9 nucleotides agree with TRBD2. The germline V gene has CDR1 SGHTA and CDR2 FQGNSA. The CDR3 length is 15 residues. The trim removed 1 base at V and 4 bases at J, leaving 4 bases unmatched. The CDR3 sequence: CASSLGGAGGETQYF. CDR3 DNA: TGTGCCAGCAGCTTAGGAGGAGCGGGAGGAGAGACCCAGTACTTC.

The chain uses TRBV19 and TRBJ2-7; D is uncertain. V shed 10 bases and J shed 4 bases, with 23 bases lying between them. Germline V gives CDR1 LNHDA, CDR2 SQIVND (reference sequence). The CDR3 runs to 15 residues. The CDR3 sequence: CATRSTGSSQYEQYF. In DNA, the CDR3 is TGTGCCACACGCTCCACCGGGTCCTCGCAGTACGAGCAGTACTTC. Complete variable domain (other parts from reference TRBV19 and TRBJ2-7): DGGITQSPKYLFRKEGQNVTLSCEQNLNHDAMYWYRQDPGQGLRLIYYSQIVNDFQKGDIAEGYSVSREKKESFPLTVTSAQKNPTAFYLCATRSTGSSQYEQYFGPGTRLTVT.

The genes are TRBV2 and TRBJ1-1, with D perhaps matching TRBD1 (5 bases). Trimming pared 2 bases from V and 1 base from J, leaving 17 bases between. CDR3 length: 17 amino acids. Germline V gene sequence: CDR1 SNHLY, CDR2 FYNNEI. CDR3 residues: CASSEWGGARGNTEAFF. The CDR3 nucleotides are TGTGCCAGCAGTGAATGGGGCGGTGCTCGTGGGAACACTGAAGCTTTCTTT.